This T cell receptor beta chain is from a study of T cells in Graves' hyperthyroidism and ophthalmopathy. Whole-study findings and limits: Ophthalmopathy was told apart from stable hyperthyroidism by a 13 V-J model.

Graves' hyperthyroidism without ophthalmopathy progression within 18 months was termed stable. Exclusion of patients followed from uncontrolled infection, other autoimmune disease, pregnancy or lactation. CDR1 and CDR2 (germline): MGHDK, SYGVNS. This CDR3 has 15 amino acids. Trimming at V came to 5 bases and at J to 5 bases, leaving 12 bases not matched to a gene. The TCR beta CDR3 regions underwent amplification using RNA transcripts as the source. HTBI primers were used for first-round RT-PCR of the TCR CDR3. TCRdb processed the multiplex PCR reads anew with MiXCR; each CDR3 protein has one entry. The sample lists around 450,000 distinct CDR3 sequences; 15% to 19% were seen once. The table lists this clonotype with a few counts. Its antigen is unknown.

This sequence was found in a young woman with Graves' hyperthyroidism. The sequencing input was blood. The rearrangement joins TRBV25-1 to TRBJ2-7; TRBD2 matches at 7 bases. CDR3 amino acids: CASSKTAGLQNEQYF. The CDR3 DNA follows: TGTGCCAGCAGTAAAACAGCGGGGCTCCAGAACGAGCAGTACTTC.